This TCR beta chain stems from a study of cytomegalovirus exposure and HLA in healthy donors. With 60 Vbeta and 13 Jbeta primers, the PCR was carried out. Data came from immunoSEQ multiplex PCR; TCRdb stores just in-frame clones and leaves some out. The data show tens of thousands of clones, with approximately 69% seen just once and more than 5% held by the top ten. This clone has just a few counts. Its specificity is not known. The ends lost 8 bases at V and 9 bases at J; junction bases unmatched: 7. Per the germline V gene, CDR1 is MNHEY and CDR2 is SVGAGI. The CDR3 spans 13 residues. Overall study findings and caveats: Evidence from a later analysis indicated that most CMV-associated TCR beta chains looked HLA-restricted.

The chain links TRBV6-5 to TRBJ1-6; 7 bases fit TRBD1. Sequencing used PBMCs. The receptor was isolated from a boy aged 5-17 years in good health and CMV-seropositive. The CDR3 DNA reads as TGTGCCAGCGAGACAGGGACTGTTTCACCCCTCCACTTT. It encodes CASETGTVSPLHF.